This entry features one T cell receptor (beta chain) sequence. Only in-frame clones appear in the TCRdb table, and some are missing; sequencing was by immunoSEQ multiplex PCR. Among roughly 76,000 clones listed, 70% to 90% were seen once. Germline V gene lookup returns CDR1 SGHRS and CDR2 YFSETQ. This CDR3 spans 16 amino acids. With 5 bases removed from V and 2 bases from J, the gap between germline ends came to 17 bases. Blood specimens came from baseline, cycle 4 day 1, and cycle 7 day 1. The entry originates in a study of OX40 agonist ivuxolimab in advanced cancers. Background on the study: Partial responses were observed in three patients, of whom one had hepatocellular carcinoma and two had cutaneous melanoma.

The gene calls are TRBV5-1 and TRBJ2-1; D gene unclear. The material sequenced was CD4+ or CD8+ T cells sorted from blood, taken in a trial of the OX40 agonist ivuxolimab. The sequence was collected from an adult with an advanced solid tumor such as melanoma, head and neck, liver or kidney cancer. CDR3 bases: TGCGCCAGCAGTCCCAAGCTGGGAAACACCTACAATGAGCAGTTCTTC. Its translation: CASSPKLGNTYNEQFF.